This passage covers 20 T cell receptor beta chains from one sample sequenced in a study of cytomegalovirus exposure and HLA in healthy donors. The PCR made use of 60 Vbeta and 13 Jbeta primers. TCRdb's table, derived via immunoSEQ multiplex PCR, lists solely in-frame clones and lacks some. The sample lists 95,000 to 150,000 clones; around three quarters were seen once. Sequences were obtained from PBMCs. The receptors shown here come from a woman aged 40 to 50 in good health and CMV-seropositive.

The chain joins TRBV2 to TRBJ1-2, with D tentatively TRBD1 (5 bases). V was cut by 3 bases and J by 5 bases, with 13 bases left in between. CDR1 and CDR2 (germline): SNHLY, FYNNEI. The CDR3 is 14 residues long. In DNA, the CDR3 is TGTGCCAGCAGTGATGACAGCTCCTATTATGGCTACACCTTC. It translates to CASSDDSSYYGYTF.

This clone was detected once. This chain joins TRBV5-6 and TRBJ2-1, with TRBD1 matching over 8 bases. Germline lookup yields CDR1 SGHDT and CDR2 YYEEEE. J gave up 0 bases and V 2 bases, and 4 bases lay outside the gene matches. This CDR3 is built from 16 residues. The CDR3 sequence is CASSFSDRASYNEQFF. In DNA, the CDR3 is TGTGCCAGCAGCTTTTCGGACAGGGCCTCCTACAATGAGCAGTTCTTC. The variable domain in full, completed from reference TRBV5-6 and TRBJ2-1, reads DAGVTQSPTHLIKTRGQQVTLRCSPKSGHDTVSWYQQALGQGPQFIFQYYEEEERQRGNFPDRFSGHQFPNYSSELNVNALLLGDSALYLCASSFSDRASYNEQFFGPGTRLTVL.

The chain uses TRBV15 and TRBJ2-6; the match to TRBD2 covers 8 bases. The J segment lost 3 bases and the V segment lost 0 bases, leaving 4 bases of the junction unmatched. CDR3 length: 17 amino acids. Germline CDR1 LNHNV, CDR2 YYDKDF (reference sequence). The CDR3 region is CATSRDRGGSGANVLTF. The CDR3 DNA sequence: TGTGCCACCAGCAGAGATCGGGGGGGTAGTGGGGCCAACGTCCTGACTTTC.

V and J are TRBV10-3 and TRBJ1-5; 7 bases match TRBD1. V shed 4 bases, J shed 0 bases, and the junction held 9 bases outside the gene matches. The CDR3 totals 17 residues. CDR1 and CDR2 from the germline V gene are ENHRY and SYGVKD. For the CDR3, the DNA is TGTGCCATCAGTGGAGCGGGGGGGACAGATAGCAATCAGCCCCAGCATTTT. This translates into CAISGAGGTDSNQPQHF.

The V gene is TRBV13, the J gene TRBJ2-6, with D possibly TRBD2 on 6 matching bases. Per germline, CDR1 PRHDT and CDR2 FYEKMQ (reference sequence). The germline V and J ends were trimmed by 5 bases and 0 bases, with 17 bases remaining between them. This CDR3 is built from 18 residues. CDR3: CASSAGLVILSGANVLTF. In DNA form, the CDR3 reads TGTGCCAGCAGCGCGGGACTCGTGATCCTCTCTGGGGCCAACGTCCTGACTTTC.

This chain uses TRBV5-1 with TRBJ2-1, with 10 positions matching TRBD2. With 4 bases clipped from V and 0 bases from J, the junction kept 7 bases outside the gene matches. This CDR3 region has 17 residues. Germline loops: CDR1 SGHRS, CDR2 YFSETQ. The CDR3 reads CASSQRLAGGSYNEQFF. The CDR3 nucleotides are TGCGCCAGCAGCCAGCGACTAGCGGGTGGCTCCTACAATGAGCAGTTCTTC. Based on the CDR3 plus reference TRBV5-1 and TRBJ2-1, the full variable domain is KAGVTQTPRYLIKTRGQQVTLSCSPISGHRSVSWYQQTPGQGLQFLFEYFSETQRNKGNFPGRFSGRQFSNSRSEMNVSTLELGDSALYLCASSQRLAGGSYNEQFFGPGTRLTVL.

The chain employs TRBV10-2 and TRBJ2-5, with D possibly being TRBD2 (6 bases). CDR3 length equals 13 residues. Germline V gene lookup returns CDR1 WSHSY and CDR2 SAAADI. Trimming left V 6 bases short and J 2 bases short, with 10 bases between. The DNA of the CDR3 is TGCGCCAGCAGCCGGGACTGGCAAGAGACCCAGTACTTC. Translation: CASSRDWQETQYF.

The chain combines TRBV6-5 with TRBJ1-1, with D uncertain. The germline CDR1 and CDR2 sequences are MNHEY and SVGAGI. There are 16 residues in the CDR3. The ends were cut back, 0 bases at V and 1 base at J, with 12 bases in the middle. The DNA of the CDR3 is TGTGCCAGCAGTTACTCGAACGGGGTCTCGAACACTGAAGCTTTCTTT. Protein product: CASSYSNGVSNTEAFF.

The chain couples TRBV7-8 to TRBJ1-3; D gene ambiguous. Trimming took 5 bases from V and 0 from J, leaving 20 bases between them. CDR1 is SGHVS and CDR2 is FQNEAQ in the germline V gene. There are 18 residues in the CDR3. The CDR3 loop reads CASSLAISGGHSGNTIYF. CDR3 in DNA: TGTGCCAGCAGCCTCGCCATCAGCGGCGGGCACTCTGGAAACACCATATATTTT.

There are a few counts of this clone. The gene calls are TRBV19 and TRBJ1-2; 9 positions agree with TRBD1. This CDR3 is 15 amino acids long. V was pared by 3 bases and J by 4 bases, with 6 bases of the junction left unmatched. Germline V gene sequence: CDR1 LNHDA, CDR2 SQIVND (reference sequence). The CDR3 coding sequence is TGTGCCAGTAGTATTTACAGGGGGCAAGGCTATGGCTACACCTTC. Translation gives CASSIYRGQGYGYTF.

This clone was observed a few times. This CDR3 reads CASSPGLALGNEQFF. In nucleotides, the CDR3 is TGTGCCAGCAGCCCGGGACTAGCCCTGGGGAATGAGCAGTTCTTC. This rearrangement joins TRBV13 to TRBJ2-1, with TRBD2 identical over 9 bases. The J segment lost 7 bases and the V segment lost 5 bases, leaving 9 bases of the junction unmatched. This CDR3 has 15 residues. Germline V gene sequence: CDR1 PRHDT, CDR2 FYEKMQ (reference sequence).

This clone has just a few counts. The rearrangement joins TRBV6-1 to TRBJ2-5, with TRBD1 matching over 7 bases. The trim removed 5 bases at V and 5 bases at J, leaving 5 bases unmatched. The CDR3 is made up of 13 amino acids. Germline CDR1 is MNHNS and CDR2 is SASEGT. As DNA, the CDR3 is TGTGCCAGCAGTATGACAGGGACGGAGACCCAGTACTTC. Encoded protein: CASSMTGTETQYF.

The chain recombines TRBV19 with TRBJ1-2; 7 bases map to TRBD1. The CDR3 length is 12 residues. Germline CDR1 is LNHDA and CDR2 is SQIVND (reference sequence). Trimming removed 7 bases from V and 7 bases from J; junction bases left unmatched: 6. The CDR3 here is CASTTGFAGYTF. The CDR3 DNA reads TGTGCCAGTACGACAGGGTTTGCTGGCTACACCTTC.

J is TRBJ2-2 and V is TRBV5-4, with 7 bases identical to TRBD1. The J segment lost 7 bases and the V segment lost 4 bases, leaving 13 bases of the junction unmatched. This CDR3 region has 16 residues. Germline-derived CDR1 and CDR2 are SGHNT and YYREEE (reference sequence). For the CDR3, the DNA is TGTGCCAGCAGCCACCTCTCGACAGGGAAGGGCGGGGAGCTGTTTTTT. Protein: CASSHLSTGKGGELFF.

The V call is TRBV5-5, the J call TRBJ2-5, with 9 bases matching TRBD2. The CDR3 has 16 amino acids. The germline V gene has CDR1 SGHKS and CDR2 YYEKEE (reference sequence). Trimming cost V 4 bases and J 3 bases; bases outside gene matches: 10. CDR3 protein: CASSLGGGGREETQYF. The DNA for the CDR3 is TGTGCCAGCAGCCTGGGGGGGGGCGGGAGGGAAGAGACCCAGTACTTC.

V and J are TRBV5-4 and TRBJ2-7; TRBD1 matches 8 bases. In germline, CDR1 is SGHNT, CDR2 YYREEE (reference sequence). This CDR3 is built from 15 residues. Trimming cost V 0 bases and J 3 bases; bases outside gene matches: 5. CDR3 protein: CASSLGGTGGYEQYF. CDR3 in DNA: TGTGCCAGCAGCTTGGGGGGGACAGGTGGCTACGAGCAGTACTTC.

This clone was picked up one time. The chain joins TRBV28 to TRBJ1-2; D might be TRBD1 (5 bases). The germline CDR1 and CDR2 sequences are MDHEN and SYDVKM. The CDR3 consists of 13 residues. Deletions cut 2 bases from V and 3 bases from J, with 7 bases between. This chain's CDR3 is CASSLLTDYGYTF. Here the CDR3 DNA reads TGTGCCAGCAGTTTACTGACAGACTATGGCTACACCTTC.

This rearrangement joins TRBV6-8 to TRBJ1-3; possibly TRBD1 for D (6 bases). V was trimmed by 2 bases and J by 1 base, leaving 9 bases between them. The germline V gene encodes CDR1 MNHGY and CDR2 SAAAGT. The CDR3 runs 15 residues. The CDR3 reads CASSYADRSGNTIYF. The CDR3, as DNA: TGTGCCAGCAGTTACGCTGACAGGTCTGGAAACACCATATATTTT.

V and J are TRBV28 and TRBJ2-2, with 10 positions matching TRBD1. The CDR3 spans 17 residues. Germline lookup yields CDR1 MDHEN and CDR2 SYDVKM. V was clipped by 2 bases and J by 5 bases; unmatched bases: 8. The CDR3 bases are TGTGCCAGCAGTTTAATAGGACAGGGGGTGCTGACCGGGGAGCTGTTTTTT. This encodes CASSLIGQGVLTGELFF.

The V call is TRBV10-2, the J call TRBJ2-2, with no clear D. The CDR3 covers 14 residues. Germline loops: CDR1 WSHSY, CDR2 SAAADI. V lost 8 bases to trimming and J lost 0 bases, with 10 bases between them. The CDR3 DNA reads TGCGCCAGCCTAGAACTTCCGAACACCGGGGAGCTGTTTTTT. Protein: CASLELPNTGELFF.